These 18 T cell receptor beta chains were sequenced from one sample in a study of Ad26.COV2.S vaccination and SARS-CoV-2 variants. Only in-frame clones appear in the TCRdb table, and some are missing; sequencing was by immunoSEQ multiplex PCR. Of tens of thousands of clones in the sample, approximately 82% were seen once. This sample comprised peripheral blood, obtained after recovery from COVID-19. The receptors were gathered from a human donor who had recovered from COVID-19.

This clone showed up many times. The CDR3 bases are TGTGCCAGCAGCAACACAGACTACAATGAGCAGTTCTTC. It translates to CASSNTDYNEQFF. V usage is TRBV4-2 and J usage is TRBJ2-1; D call uncertain. V was pared by 5 bases and J by 3 bases, with 8 bases between. The CDR3 totals 13 residues. The V gene's germline CDR1 is LGHNA and CDR2 YNFKEQ.

The chain uses TRBV10-3 and TRBJ1-1; TRBD1 aligns across 11 bases. Germline V lookup: CDR1 ENHRY, CDR2 SYGVKD. The CDR3 spans 16 residues. Losses at the gene ends were 3 bases for V and 1 base for J; bases not matched to a gene: 4. The CDR3 here is CAISDLGTGGNTEAFF. CDR3 sequence (DNA): TGTGCCATCAGTGATCTCGGGACAGGGGGGAACACTGAAGCTTTCTTT.

The V call is TRBV3-1 (or the pseudogene TRBV3-2), the J call TRBJ2-3; 7 nucleotides align to TRBD2. The ends lost 4 bases at V and 5 bases at J; junction bases unmatched: 0. CDR1 is LGHDT and CDR2 is YNNKEL in the germline V gene (reference sequence). CDR3 length: 12 residues. The CDR3 nucleotides are TGTGCCAGCAGCCGGACTAGAGATACGCAGTATTTT. Its translation: CASSRTRDTQYF.

This chain links TRBV14 with TRBJ1-2, with D tentatively TRBD1 (5 bases). CDR1 SGHDN and CDR2 FVKESK come from the germline V gene. Trimming cost V 1 base and J 4 bases, with 22 bases left between them. This CDR3 spans 18 amino acids. The CDR3: CASSQVFRDITPGYGYTF. The DNA for the CDR3 is TGTGCCAGCAGCCAAGTCTTCAGGGATATAACGCCTGGCTATGGCTACACCTTC.

This clone has just one count. V usage is TRBV24-1 and J usage is TRBJ2-3; D is possibly TRBD1 (5 bases). The ends were cut back, 3 bases at V and 2 bases at J, with 11 bases in the middle. Germline assignment: CDR1 KGHDR and CDR2 SFDVKD. The CDR3 spans 15 residues. The CDR3 DNA is TGTGCCACCAGTGATGTTCAGGGTTACACAGATACGCAGTATTTT. Protein product: CATSDVQGYTDTQYF.

A single count supports this clone. The chain links TRBV7-8 to TRBJ1-1, with a weak D call TRBD1 (5 bases). Trimming cost V 5 bases and J 4 bases, with 8 bases left between them. The germline V gene has CDR1 SGHVS and CDR2 FQNEAQ. The CDR3 has 12 residues. In DNA, the CDR3 is TGTGCCAGCAGCCGTGGGGGCACTGAAGCTTTCTTT. Protein: CASSRGGTEAFF.

The chain uses TRBV28 and TRBJ2-2; TRBD2 matches 16 bases. This CDR3 has 19 residues. Germline V gene data show CDR1 as MDHEN and CDR2 as SYDVKM. V lost 7 bases to trimming and J lost 5 bases; unmatched junction nucleotides: 13. The CDR3 DNA reads as TGTGCCAGCACGTCGATCGGGACTAGCGGGAGGGCCGGAACCGGGGAGCTGTTTTTT. It specifies CASTSIGTSGRAGTGELFF.

This clone has just a few counts. V gene TRBV2 combines with J gene TRBJ2-5; 8 nucleotides align to TRBD1. Germline V gives CDR1 SNHLY, CDR2 FYNNEI. J was trimmed by 9 bases and V by 4 bases; bases with no gene match: 4. There are 12 residues in the CDR3. The CDR3 nucleotides read TGTGCCAGCAGTGGGACAGGGTGGGCCCAGTACTTC. Its protein product is CASSGTGWAQYF.

This clone turned up a few times. The chain employs TRBV20-1 and TRBJ2-7; 12 bases map to TRBD2. Germline-derived CDR1 and CDR2 are DFQATT and SNEGSKA (reference sequence). This CDR3 is built from 14 residues. With V trimmed by 3 bases and J by 6 bases, 6 bases remained unmatched. The CDR3 bases are TGCAGTGCTAGTAGGACTAGCGGGATCACCGAGCAGTACTTC. Its protein product is CSASRTSGITEQYF.

This clone has only a few counts. The CDR3 DNA reads as TGTGCCACCAGTGATTTTAGGGGGCGACACCAAAACTACGAGCAGTACTTC. It is translated as CATSDFRGRHQNYEQYF. The chain couples TRBV24-1 to TRBJ2-7, with TRBD1 identical over 7 bases. CDR3 length equals 17 residues. V was clipped by 1 base and J by 3 bases; unmatched bases: 11. CDR1 is KGHDR and CDR2 is SFDVKD in the germline V gene.

The chain joins TRBV6-5 to TRBJ1-1; perhaps TRBD1 as D (6 bases). This CDR3 region has 14 residues. V lost 6 bases and J 0 bases, leaving 11 bases between the germline ends. Germline CDR1 MNHEY, CDR2 SVGAGI. CDR3 DNA: TGTGCCAGCAGGGGCCGGACAGTGAACACTGAAGCTTTCTTT. It is translated as CASRGRTVNTEAFF.

This sequence joins TRBV3-1 (or the pseudogene TRBV3-2) and TRBJ2-7, with 8 nucleotides matching TRBD2. Germline trimming cut 4 bases from V and 3 bases from J; bases unmatched to any gene: 2. CDR1 is LGHDT, CDR2 YNNKEL, per germline (reference sequence). CDR3 length equals 13 residues. The CDR3 here is CASSRTSGYEQYF. The CDR3 DNA is TGTGCCAGCAGCCGTACTAGCGGCTACGAGCAGTACTTC.

The chain has TRBV12-3 or TRBV12-4 and TRBJ1-6; TRBD1 aligns across 8 bases. With 3 bases clipped from V and 16 bases from J, the junction kept 8 bases outside the gene matches. The CDR3 extends over 13 amino acids. In DNA, the CDR3 is TGTGCCAGCAGTTTCGCAGGGGGCATTTCACTCCACTTT. Amino acid sequence: CASSFAGGISLHF.

The rearrangement joins TRBV3-1 (or the pseudogene TRBV3-2) to TRBJ1-5; D gene unclear. Germline CDR1 reads LGHDT; CDR2 reads YNNKEL (reference sequence). The V gene lost 1 base and the J gene lost 3 bases, with 10 bases spanning the gap. CDR3 length equals 15 residues. The CDR3 loop is CASSQAHTANQPQHF. In nucleotides, the CDR3 is TGTGCCAGCAGCCAAGCACACACCGCCAATCAGCCCCAGCATTTT.

The genes are TRBV6-4 and TRBJ1-5, with 10 bases fitting TRBD1. The V gene's germline CDR1 is MRHNA and CDR2 SNTAGT. The CDR3 loop spans 15 amino acids. With V trimmed by 8 bases and J by 1 base, 5 bases remained unmatched. The CDR3 nucleotides read TGTGCCAGCGGGAGACAGGGGGCGAGCAATCAGCCCCAGCATTTT. Amino acid sequence: CASGRQGASNQPQHF.

This chain uses TRBV3-1 (or the pseudogene TRBV3-2) with TRBJ2-7; D not resolved. The CDR3 has 9 residues. Germline loops: CDR1 LGHDT, CDR2 YNNKEL (reference sequence). V was trimmed by 11 bases and J by 2 bases, leaving 4 bases between them. In nucleotides, the CDR3 is TGTGCCGGGACCTACGAGCAGTACTTC. Its translation: CAGTYEQYF.

This rearrangement joins TRBV5-4 to TRBJ1-4; D remains ambiguous. The germline V gene has CDR1 SGHNT and CDR2 YYREEE (reference sequence). Trimming stripped 0 bases from V and 0 bases from J, with 6 bases between. The CDR3 has 15 amino acids. This chain's CDR3 is CASSLGGSTNEKLFF. DNA for the CDR3: TGTGCCAGCAGCTTGGGGGGTTCAACTAATGAAAAACTGTTTTTT. The variable domain in full, completed from reference TRBV5-4 and TRBJ1-4, reads ETGVTQSPTHLIKTRGQQVTLRCSSQSGHNTVSWYQQALGQGPQFIFQYYREEENGRGNFPPRFSGLQFPNYSSELNVNALELDDSALYLCASSLGGSTNEKLFFGSGTQLSVL.

The V gene is TRBV5-1, the J gene TRBJ2-1, with 12 bases aligning to TRBD2. J was trimmed by 4 bases and V by 4 bases; bases with no gene match: 6. Looked up from germline, CDR1 is SGHRS and CDR2 is YFSETQ. The CDR3 is made up of 16 amino acids. The DNA for the CDR3 is TGCGCCAGCAGCCGCGGACTAGCGGGACTATACAATGAGCAGTTCTTC. Its translation is CASSRGLAGLYNEQFF.